This is a list of T cell receptor beta chains from one sample in a study of shared clonotypes between healthy human individuals. Repertoires were generated with immunoSEQ multiplex PCR, while TCRdb's copy carries only in-frame clones and drops some. The profile shows roughly 2.6 million clones, around nine tenths of them singletons. The sample was naive CD4+ T cells sorted from blood. These TCRs come from a man between 18 and 29 years old in good health. The CDR3 runs from the conserved cysteine through the conserved F or W. D genes are given only for firm matches. Size tells how often a clone was seen (once, few, many) or the class of an expanded clone, and some rows leave it out.

V	J	D	size	CDR3	DNA
TRBV5-4	TRBJ2-1	TRBD2	-	CASSPAGGVYNEQFF	TGTGCCAGCAGCCCAGCGGGGGGGGTCTACAATGAGCAGTTCTTC
TRBV14	TRBJ1-2	-	-	CASSQDRVGYTF	TGTGCCAGCAGCCAAGACAGGGTCGGCTACACCTTC
TRBV11-2	TRBJ2-5	-	-	CASSLDLGVETQYF	TGTGCCAGCAGCTTAGATCTCGGGGTGGAGACCCAGTACTTC
TRBV27	TRBJ1-2	-	-	CASSFDPLGYGYTF	TGTGCCAGCAGTTTCGACCCCCTGGGATATGGCTACACCTTC
TRBV2	TRBJ1-5	-	-	CASSEEEGGWGNQPQHF	TGTGCCAGCAGTGAAGAAGAGGGGGGCTGGGGCAATCAGCCCCAGCATTTT
TRBV6-6	TRBJ2-3	-	-	CASSIRGSTPDTQYF	TGTGCCAGCAGCATCAGGGGATCCACACCAGATACGCAGTATTTT
TRBV2	TRBJ2-5	-	-	CASRLQGTNRNQYF	TGTGCCAGCAGACTCCAGGGAACCAACAGGAACCAGTACTTC
TRBV4-1	TRBJ2-3	TRBD2	-	CASSLGAGGIADTQYF	TGCGCCAGCAGCCTAGGAGCGGGAGGTATAGCAGATACGCAGTATTTT
TRBV6-1	TRBJ1-1	-	-	CASSAWHESVTEAFF	TGTGCCAGCAGTGCCTGGCATGAGTCAGTCACTGAAGCTTTCTTT
TRBV9	TRBJ1-5	-	-	CASSVGDRGQPQHF	TGTGCCAGCAGCGTAGGGGACCGGGGTCAGCCCCAGCATTTT
TRBV25-1	TRBJ1-4	TRBD1	-	CASSESGRRGPNEKLFF	TGTGCCAGCAGTGAAAGCGGTCGAAGGGGGCCCAATGAAAAACTGTTTTTT
TRBV18	TRBJ1-2	TRBD1	-	CASSPPTGVYGYTF	TGTGCCAGCTCACCACCGACAGGGGTATATGGCTACACCTTC
TRBV30	TRBJ1-5	-	few	CAWSVHGNQPQHF	TGTGCCTGGAGTGTACACGGAAATCAGCCCCAGCATTTT
TRBV5-1	TRBJ1-5	-	-	CASSLEGVSNQPQHF	TGCGCCAGCAGCTTGGAGGGAGTGAGCAATCAGCCCCAGCATTTT
TRBV5-1	TRBJ2-3	-	-	CASSLAIVPDTQYF	TGCGCCAGCAGCTTGGCCATCGTCCCAGATACGCAGTATTTT
TRBV28	TRBJ1-2	TRBD1	-	CASRGIDRDYGYTF	TGTGCCAGCAGGGGGATCGACAGGGACTATGGCTACACCTTC
TRBV28	TRBJ1-5	-	-	CASRDSNDQPQHF	TGTGCCAGCAGGGACAGCAACGATCAGCCCCAGCATTTT
TRBV10-3	TRBJ1-2	-	-	CAISGLKTGGYTF	TGTGCCATCAGTGGCTTAAAAACCGGTGGCTACACCTTC
TRBV29-1	TRBJ2-1	-	-	CSPPLPGNEQFF	TGCAGCCCCCCCCTCCCAGGGAATGAGCAGTTCTTC
TRBV18	TRBJ2-1	-	-	CASSPGDEQFF	TGTGCCAGCTCCCCGGGGGATGAGCAGTTCTTC
TRBV28	TRBJ2-4	-	-	CASSSRDIVPVGAKNIQYF	TGTGCCAGCAGTTCCCGGGACATCGTCCCGGTGGGTGCCAAAAACATTCAGTACTTC
TRBV30	TRBJ2-1	-	-	CAWSAQGGSEQFF	TGTGCCTGGAGTGCACAGGGTGGAAGTGAGCAGTTCTTC
TRBV5-1	TRBJ2-3	TRBD1	-	CASSDRASDTQYF	TGCGCCAGCAGCGACAGGGCCTCAGATACGCAGTATTTT
TRBV6-4	TRBJ1-2	-	-	CASSLTGSAGYTF	TGTGCCAGCAGTTTAACAGGGTCGGCGGGCTACACCTTC
TRBV4-3	TRBJ2-2	TRBD1	once	CASSQNARGLGTGELFF	TGCGCCAGCAGCCAAAACGCCAGGGGGCTAGGCACCGGGGAGCTGTTTTTT
TRBV5-1	TRBJ2-5	-	-	CASSLVGETQYF	TGCGCCAGCAGCCTTGTCGGGGAGACCCAGTACTTC
TRBV10-3	TRBJ1-3	-	-	CAISESDGVPGNTIYF	TGTGCCATCAGTGAGTCTGATGGGGTACCGGGAAACACCATATATTTT
TRBV28	TRBJ2-3	TRBD2	-	CASSLAGADTQYF	TGTGCCAGCAGCCTAGCGGGGGCCGATACGCAGTATTTT
TRBV9	TRBJ1-6	-	-	CASSVTGGTALNSPLHF	TGTGCCAGCAGCGTAACCGGCGGGACTGCACTTAATTCACCCCTCCACTTT
TRBV5-1	TRBJ1-2	-	-	CASSVDGSYGYTF	TGCGCCAGCAGCGTCGACGGGTCCTATGGCTACACCTTC
TRBV10-1	TRBJ2-3	-	once	CASSERLGGTDTQYF	TGCGCCAGCAGTGAGAGATTGGGGGGCACAGATACGCAGTATTTT
TRBV5-4	TRBJ1-1	-	once	CASSLEQMNTEAFF	TGTGCCAGCAGCTTGGAGCAGATGAACACTGAAGCTTTCTTT
TRBV5-6	TRBJ2-3	TRBD1	-	CASSIGQGIDTQYF	TGTGCCAGCAGCATCGGACAGGGGATAGATACGCAGTATTTT
TRBV11-1	TRBJ1-6	TRBD1	-	CASSPRQGSSPLHF	TGTGCCAGCAGCCCAAGACAGGGGAGTTCACCCCTCCACTTT
TRBV6-1	TRBJ1-5	TRBD1	-	CASNQGAVSPPKHF	TGTGCCAGCAACCAGGGGGCTGTATCGCCCCCTAAACATTTT
TRBV11-3	TRBJ2-1	-	-	CASSASHPGAGFF	TGTGCCAGCAGCGCTTCACACCCCGGGGCCGGGTTCTTC
TRBV19	TRBJ1-6	TRBD1	-	CASTSDRPASPLHF	TGTGCCAGTACCTCGGACAGGCCGGCTTCACCCCTCCACTTT
TRBV2	TRBJ2-5	-	-	CASSREGAPRGTQYF	TGTGCCAGCAGTCGAGAGGGCGCCCCCAGGGGCACCCAGTACTTC
TRBV29-1	TRBJ2-1	TRBD2	-	CSVSGGVHNEQFF	TGCAGCGTCTCGGGGGGGGTGCACAATGAGCAGTTCTTC
TRBV2	TRBJ2-7	TRBD1	-	CASTITVQGAYEQYF	TGTGCCAGCACCATCACCGTACAGGGGGCTTACGAGCAGTACTTC
TRBV30	TRBJ2-7	TRBD1	-	CAWDRVPFSYEQYF	TGTGCCTGGGACAGGGTCCCCTTCTCCTACGAGCAGTACTTC
TRBV5-4	TRBJ2-2	-	-	CASSFWSNTGELFF	TGTGCCAGCAGCTTTTGGAGTAACACCGGGGAGCTGTTTTTT
TRBV10-1	TRBJ1-1	TRBD1	-	CASLILARRGLNTEAFF	TGCGCCAGTCTCATATTAGCCAGAAGGGGGCTGAACACTGAAGCTTTCTTT
TRBV6-5	TRBJ2-7	-	-	CASSATGGGSYEQYF	TGTGCCAGCAGCGCCACGGGGGGCGGCTCCTACGAGCAGTACTTC
TRBV11-2	TRBJ2-5	-	-	CASCRDQETQYF	TGTGCCAGCTGCCGGGACCAGGAGACCCAGTACTTC
TRBV2	TRBJ2-5	-	-	CASRGEGWETQYF	TGTGCCAGCAGGGGAGAGGGTTGGGAGACCCAGTACTTC
TRBV19	TRBJ2-2	-	-	CASSIQGPGELFF	TGTGCCAGTAGTATCCAGGGGCCCGGGGAGCTGTTTTTT
TRBV5-1	TRBJ2-7	-	-	CASSFNSQGGEQYF	TGCGCCAGCAGCTTTAACAGTCAAGGCGGGGAGCAGTACTTC
TRBV7-7	TRBJ2-2	-	once	CASSPSTNTGELFF	TGTGCTAGCAGCCCCAGTACGAACACCGGGGAGCTGTTTTTT
TRBV7-2	TRBJ2-4	TRBD2	-	CASSSGGTAKNIQYF	TGTGCCAGCAGCTCGGGGGGGACAGCCAAAAACATTCAGTACTTC